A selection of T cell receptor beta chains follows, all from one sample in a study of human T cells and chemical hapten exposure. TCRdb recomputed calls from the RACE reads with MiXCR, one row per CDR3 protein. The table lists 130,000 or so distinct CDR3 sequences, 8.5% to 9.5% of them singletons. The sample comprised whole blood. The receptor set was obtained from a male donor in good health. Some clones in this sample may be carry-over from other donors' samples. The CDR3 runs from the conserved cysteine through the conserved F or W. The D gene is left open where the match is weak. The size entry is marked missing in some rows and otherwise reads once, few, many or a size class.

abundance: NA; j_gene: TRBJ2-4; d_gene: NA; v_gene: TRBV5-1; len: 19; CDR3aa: CASSLGLLTGAVAKNIQYF; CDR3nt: TGCGCCAGCAGCTTGGGCCTCCTGACTGGGGCCGTAGCCAAAAACATTCAGTACTTC
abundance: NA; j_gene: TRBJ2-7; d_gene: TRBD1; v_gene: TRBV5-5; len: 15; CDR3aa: CASSPPRDRVYEQYF; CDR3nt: TGTGCCAGCAGCCCGCCCCGGGACAGGGTATACGAGCAGTACTTC
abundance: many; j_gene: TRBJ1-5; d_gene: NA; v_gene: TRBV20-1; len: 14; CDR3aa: CSASGGEFGQPQHF; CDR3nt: TGCAGTGCTAGTGGCGGGGAATTTGGGCAGCCCCAGCATTTT
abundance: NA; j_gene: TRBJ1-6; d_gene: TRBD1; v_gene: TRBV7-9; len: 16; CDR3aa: CASSPVTGPAAPPLHF; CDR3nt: TGTGCCAGCAGCCCCGTGACAGGGCCTGCTGCTCCACCCCTCCACTTT
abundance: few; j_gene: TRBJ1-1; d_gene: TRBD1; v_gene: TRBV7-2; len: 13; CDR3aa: CASSSRQGEEAFF; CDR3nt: TGTGCCAGCAGCTCTCGACAGGGAGAAGAAGCTTTCTTT
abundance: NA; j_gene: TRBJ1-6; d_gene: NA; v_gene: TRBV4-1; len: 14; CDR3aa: CASSPGQTGSPLHF; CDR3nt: TGCGCCAGCAGCCCCGGACAGACAGGTTCACCCCTCCACTTT
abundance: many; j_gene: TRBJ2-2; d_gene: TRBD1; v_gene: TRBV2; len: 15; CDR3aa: CASTMGQGFTGELFF; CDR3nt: TGTGCCAGCACCATGGGACAGGGTTTCACCGGGGAGCTGTTTTTT
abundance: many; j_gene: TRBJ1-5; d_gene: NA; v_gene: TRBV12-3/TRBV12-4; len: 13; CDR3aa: CAVAGASNQPQHF; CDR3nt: TGTGCTGTTGCGGGGGCCTCCAATCAGCCCCAGCATTTT
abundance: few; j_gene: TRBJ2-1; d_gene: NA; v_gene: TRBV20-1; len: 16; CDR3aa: CSVPKNRERSYNEQFF; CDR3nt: TGCAGTGTTCCTAAAAACAGGGAGAGATCCTACAATGAGCAGTTCTTC
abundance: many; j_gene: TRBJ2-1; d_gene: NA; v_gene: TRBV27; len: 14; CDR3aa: CASSLGFGGNEQFF; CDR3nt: TGTGCCAGCAGTTTAGGGTTTGGGGGAAATGAGCAGTTCTTC
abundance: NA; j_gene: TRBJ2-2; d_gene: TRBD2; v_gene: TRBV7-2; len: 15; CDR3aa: CASSLGGRAGGELFF; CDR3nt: TGTGCCAGCAGCTTAGGCGGGAGGGCTGGCGGGGAGCTGTTTTTT
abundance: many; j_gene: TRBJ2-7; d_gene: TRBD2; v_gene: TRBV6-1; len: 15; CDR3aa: CASSAPLAGAYEQYF; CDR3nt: TGTGCCAGCAGTGCCCCCCTCGCGGGAGCGTACGAGCAGTACTTC
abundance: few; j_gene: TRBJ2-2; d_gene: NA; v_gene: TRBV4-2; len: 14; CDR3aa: CASSRGGGTGELFF; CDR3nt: TGTGCCAGCAGCCGGGGAGGAGGTACCGGGGAGCTGTTTTTT
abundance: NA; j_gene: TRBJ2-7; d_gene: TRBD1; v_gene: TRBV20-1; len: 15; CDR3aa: CSAEERTGVSYEQYF; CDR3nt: TGCAGTGCCGAGGAAAGGACAGGGGTCTCCTACGAGCAGTACTTC
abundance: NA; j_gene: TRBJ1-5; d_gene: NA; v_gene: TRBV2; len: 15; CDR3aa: CASSNDRNSNQPQHF; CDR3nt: TGTGCCAGCAGTAACGACAGGAATAGCAATCAGCCCCAGCATTTT